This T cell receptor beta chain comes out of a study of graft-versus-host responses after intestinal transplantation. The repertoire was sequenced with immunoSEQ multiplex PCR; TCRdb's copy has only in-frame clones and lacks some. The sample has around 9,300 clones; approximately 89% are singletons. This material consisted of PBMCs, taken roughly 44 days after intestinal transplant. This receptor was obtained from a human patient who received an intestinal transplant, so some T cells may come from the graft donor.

CDR3 protein: CASSASRMNTEAFF. The CDR3 DNA sequence: TGTGCCAGCAGCGCCAGTAGAATGAACACTGAAGCTTTCTTT. The chain uses TRBV7-2 and TRBJ1-1; D call uncertain. Germline V CDR1 and CDR2: SGHTA, FQGNSA. The CDR3 spans 14 residues. V lost 5 bases and J lost 0, with 10 bases in between.